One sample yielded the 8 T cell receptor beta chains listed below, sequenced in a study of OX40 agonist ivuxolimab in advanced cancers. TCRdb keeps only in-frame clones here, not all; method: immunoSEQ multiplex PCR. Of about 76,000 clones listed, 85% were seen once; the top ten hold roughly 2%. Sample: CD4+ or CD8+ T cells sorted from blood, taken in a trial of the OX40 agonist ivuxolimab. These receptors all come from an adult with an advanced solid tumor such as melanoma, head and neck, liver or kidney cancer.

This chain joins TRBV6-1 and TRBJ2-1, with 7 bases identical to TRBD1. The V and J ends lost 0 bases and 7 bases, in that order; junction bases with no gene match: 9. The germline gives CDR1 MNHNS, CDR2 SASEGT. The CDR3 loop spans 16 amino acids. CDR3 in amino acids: CASSEARVTGLNEQFF. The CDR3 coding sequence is TGTGCCAGCAGTGAAGCGAGGGTGACAGGGCTAAATGAGCAGTTCTTC.

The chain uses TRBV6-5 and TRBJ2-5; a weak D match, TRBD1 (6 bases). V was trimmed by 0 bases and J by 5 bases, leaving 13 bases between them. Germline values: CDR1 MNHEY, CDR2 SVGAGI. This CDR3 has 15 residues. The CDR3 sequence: CASSYSGTGSETQYF. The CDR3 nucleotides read TGTGCCAGCAGTTACTCTGGTACAGGGTCGGAGACCCAGTACTTC.

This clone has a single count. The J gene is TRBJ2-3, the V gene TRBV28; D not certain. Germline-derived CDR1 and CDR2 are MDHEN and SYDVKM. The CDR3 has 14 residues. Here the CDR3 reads CAHGRTDRTDTQYF. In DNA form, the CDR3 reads TGTGCTCACGGCAGGACCGACCGCACAGATACGCAGTATTTT.

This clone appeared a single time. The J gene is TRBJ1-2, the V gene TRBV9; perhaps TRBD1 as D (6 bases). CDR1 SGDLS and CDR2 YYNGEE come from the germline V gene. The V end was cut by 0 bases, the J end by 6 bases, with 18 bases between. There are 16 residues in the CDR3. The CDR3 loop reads CASSVDQAAGVDGYTF. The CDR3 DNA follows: TGTGCCAGCAGCGTAGACCAGGCCGCAGGGGTCGATGGCTACACCTTC.

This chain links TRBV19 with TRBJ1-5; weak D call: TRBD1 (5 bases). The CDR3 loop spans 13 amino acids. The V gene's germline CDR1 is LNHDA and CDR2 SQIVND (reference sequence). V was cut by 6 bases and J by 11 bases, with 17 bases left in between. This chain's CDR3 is CASSQQDRSAQHF. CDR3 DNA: TGTGCCAGTAGCCAACAGGATCGATCAGCCCAGCATTTT.

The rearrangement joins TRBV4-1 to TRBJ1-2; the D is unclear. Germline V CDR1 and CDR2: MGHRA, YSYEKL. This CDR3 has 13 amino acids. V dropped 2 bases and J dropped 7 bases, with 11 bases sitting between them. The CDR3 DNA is TGCGCCAGCAGCCAATCGAACATCGTTGGCTACACCTTC. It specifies CASSQSNIVGYTF.

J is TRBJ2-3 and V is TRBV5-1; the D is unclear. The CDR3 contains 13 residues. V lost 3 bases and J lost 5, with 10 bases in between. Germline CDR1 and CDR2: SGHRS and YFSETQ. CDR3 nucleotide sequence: TGCGCCAGCAGCTCTCCCGGTGGAGATACGCAGTATTTT. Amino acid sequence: CASSSPGGDTQYF. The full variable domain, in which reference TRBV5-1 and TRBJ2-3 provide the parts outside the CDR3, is KAGVTQTPRYLIKTRGQQVTLSCSPISGHRSVSWYQQTPGQGLQFLFEYFSETQRNKGNFPGRFSGRQFSNSRSEMNVSTLELGDSALYLCASSSPGGDTQYFGPGTRLTVL.

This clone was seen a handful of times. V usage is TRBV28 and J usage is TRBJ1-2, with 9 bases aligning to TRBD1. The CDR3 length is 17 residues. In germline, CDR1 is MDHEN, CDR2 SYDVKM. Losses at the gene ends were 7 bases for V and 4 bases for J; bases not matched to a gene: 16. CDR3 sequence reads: CASTGGDRVSAVYGYTF. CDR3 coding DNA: TGTGCCAGCACTGGAGGGGACAGGGTTAGCGCCGTCTATGGCTACACCTTC.